This T cell receptor beta chain emerged from a study of shared clonotypes between healthy human individuals. V was pared by 4 bases and J by 0 bases, with 3 bases of the junction left unmatched. Germline lookup yields CDR1 GTSNPN and CDR2 SVGIG (reference sequence). The CDR3 has 14 residues. Sequencing used immunoSEQ multiplex PCR; TCRdb keeps in-frame clones, though not all of them. The sample includes fewer than 600,000 clones, roughly four fifths of them seen just once. This TCR derives from a woman between 40 and 55 years old in good health. Some clones in this sample may be carry-over from other donors' samples. V and J are TRBV30 and TRBJ1-5, with 7 bases matching TRBD1. The sample taken for sequencing was PBMCs. The CDR3 spells CAWTGGPSNQPQHF. CDR3 nucleotides: TGTGCCTGGACAGGGGGTCCTAGCAATCAGCCCCAGCATTTT. Full variable domain (remainder filled in from reference TRBV30 and TRBJ1-5): SQTIHQWPATLVQPVGSPLSLECTVEGTSNPNLYWYRQAAGRGLQLLFYSVGIGQISSEVPQNLSASRPQDRQFILSSKKLLLSDSGFYLCAWTGGPSNQPQHFGDGTRLSIL.